The clone carrying this T cell receptor beta chain was counted many times. A single record per CDR3 protein comes from TCRdb applying MiXCR to the 5' RACE reads. The sample records a few hundred thousand distinct CDR3 sequences, around a tenth being singletons. These data originate in a study of CD8 T cells in ankylosing spondylitis. V lost 4 bases to trimming and J lost 1 base, with 8 bases between them. CDR3 length: 13 amino acids. The germline V gene has CDR1 GTSNPN and CDR2 SVGIG (reference sequence). Sequencing used blood, either unsorted or a sorted T cell fraction (not recorded which). The sequence derives from a female donor with ankylosing spondylitis or in good health (not recorded which). The chain has TRBV30 and TRBJ1-5, with a weak D call TRBD1 (6 bases). Here the CDR3 reads CAWTDRSNQPQHF. CDR3 sequence (DNA): TGTGCCTGGACTGACAGGAGCAATCAGCCCCAGCATTTT.